This TCR beta chain is from a study of PD-L1 blockade in urothelial cancer. Study-level information: About 90% of the roughly 30 patients were men who had bladder-origin urothelial cancer. A median of about 140,000 T cells was found in the blood samples. Once treatment had started, blood was analyzed at 3 weeks (second dose) and again at 6 weeks.

Here immunoSEQ multiplex PCR was the method, and the copy in TCRdb shows in-frame clones only, minus some. Among more than 70,000 clones listed, less than 90% were seen once. Germline assignment: CDR1 SQVTM and CDR2 ANQGSEA. CDR3 length: 12 residues. The V and J ends lost 4 bases and 6 bases respectively, with 13 bases between them. This sample comprised PBMCs, obtained around atezolizumab (anti-PD-L1) treatment. The chain is built from TRBV29-1 and TRBJ2-7; a possible D gene is TRBD2 (6 bases). The sequence was collected from a man in his sixties with urothelial cancer. This CDR3 is CSVGRETGEQYF. The CDR3 DNA sequence: TGCAGCGTTGGACGGGAGACGGGCGAGCAGTACTTC.